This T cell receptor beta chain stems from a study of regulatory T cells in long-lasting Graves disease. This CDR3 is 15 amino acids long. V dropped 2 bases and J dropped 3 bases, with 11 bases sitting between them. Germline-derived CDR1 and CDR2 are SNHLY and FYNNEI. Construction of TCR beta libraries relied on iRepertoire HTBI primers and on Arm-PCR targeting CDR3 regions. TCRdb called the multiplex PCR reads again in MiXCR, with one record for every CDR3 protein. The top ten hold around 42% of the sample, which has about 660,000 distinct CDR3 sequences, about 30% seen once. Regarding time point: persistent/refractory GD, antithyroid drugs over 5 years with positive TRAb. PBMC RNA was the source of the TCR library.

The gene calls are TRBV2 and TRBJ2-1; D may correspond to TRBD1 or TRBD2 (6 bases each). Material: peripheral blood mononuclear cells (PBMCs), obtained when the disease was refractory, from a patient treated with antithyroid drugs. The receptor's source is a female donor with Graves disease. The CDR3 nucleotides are TGTGCCAGCAGTGAAAGGGGGGAGTACTACAATGAGCAGTTCTTC. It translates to CASSERGEYYNEQFF. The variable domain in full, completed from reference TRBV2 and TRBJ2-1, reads EPEVTQTPSHQVTQMGQEVILRCVPISNHLYFYWYRQILGQKVEFLVSFYNNEISEKSEIFDDQFSVERPDGSNFTLKIRSTKLEDSAMYFCASSERGEYYNEQFFGPGTRLTVL.